This T cell receptor (beta chain) was identified during a study of cytotoxic CD8 clonotypes in ibrutinib-treated CLL (dated by TCRdb to the early 2020s). With respect to the entire study: The cohort included roughly 15 treatment-naive and 11 relapsed/refractory patients; 17 were IGHV unmutated. An average of 255,043 productive templates and 80,000 to 95,000 productive rearrangements was obtained per sample. Patients were still on ibrutinib when every remission and progressive disease sample was collected. Partial responses were observed in approximately 24 patients and complete responses in 2; after a median follow-up of around 68 months, remission was maintained in 14 patients and progression was observed in approximately 12. Cryopreserved peripheral blood mononuclear cells were obtained prior to treatment, at the time of response, and at either disease progression or sustained remission. Of the approximately 86 participants in the trial, about two dozen had longitudinal samples available. The response samples were drawn at a median of approximately 12 months into treatment, with a range of about 6 to 36 months. Broader findings and caveats from the paper: At ibrutinib response clonality went up, during sustained remission it held steady, and at progression it dropped back toward baseline. Public clonotypes were rare and either shrank or stayed stable during treatment, and the rise in clonality at ibrutinib response reflected expansion of private clonotypes. Baseline clonality exceeded that of age-matched healthy donors and correlated strongly with circulating CD8+ T-cell counts. Lymph node repertoires were not examined, and the timing of sampling was not matched between patients in sustained remission and those whose disease progressed.

On a MiSeq, deep resolution sequencing aimed for a depth between 1 in 1 million and 1 in 200,000 T cells, with each clonotype covered approximately 10x on average. The immunoSEQ hsTCRB Kit was used to generate the TCR beta libraries. In the authors' own workflow: The data were analyzed with ImmunoSEQ Analyzer and ImmunoSEQ Data Assistant, and V, D and J gene assignments followed IMGT definitions. Clonality was computed as one minus normalized Shannon entropy of productive rearrangement frequencies, ranging from 0 to 1. Public clonotype analysis was restricted to overrepresented clonotypes comprising at least 0.05% of each patient's repertoire. Roughly 13 repertoires from age-matched healthy donors, obtained from immuneACCESS, served as clonality controls. In TCRdb, the immuneACCESS table is reduced to in-frame sequences with V and J assigned. These tables do not hold every clone; where another copy was compared, an unresolved V gene accounts for under half, and the others remain unexplained. V, J and clone size are those of that table, while D and trimming were read from the DNA. Across this sample there are around 130,000 clones, with 80% to 85% seen only once. The top ten clonotypes cover less than 4% of the sample.

The sample's time point, from its label and the paper: roughly 23 months on ibrutinib. For TCR beta library preparation, roughly 2 micrograms of genomic DNA was extracted from cryopreserved PBMCs. Longitudinal blood samples from CLL patients on ibrutinib monotherapy were analyzed using high-throughput TCR beta sequencing. The patients took part in an open-label, single-center phase 2 trial of ibrutinib monotherapy. About this clone: The antigen it binds to is not known. Base qualities are not at hand, and no much larger clone is one base apart.

Measured from the cysteine to the phenylalanine, the CDR3 is 16 residues long. The kept DNA is CDR3 alone, 48 bases in frame from the first base. CDR1 SGHTA and CDR2 FQGTGA are derived from the germline V gene. V trim: 3 bases; J trim: 2 bases; unmatched bases: 10. Sample: PBMCs, taken after 24 months of ibrutinib treatment. The rearrangement joined TRBV7-3 to TRBJ2-7; TRBD1 aligns with 7 central bases. The source of this sequence is a human donor with chronic lymphocytic leukemia. CDR3 region: CASSFGYRGDPYEQYF. In nucleotides, the sequence is TGTGCCAGCAGCTTTGGTTACAGGGGCGACCCCTACGAGCAGTACTTC.